A selection of T cell receptor beta chains follows, all from one sample in a study of T cell repertoires in cytomegalovirus infection. These receptors have no known antigen. TCRdb used MiXCR to reprocess the reads, holding one entry per CDR3 protein. The sample lists some 920,000 distinct CDR3 sequences; approximately 31% were seen once. Sequenced material: cultured CD8+ T cells from PBMCs, taken from culture after CMV antigen stimulation. Source of these receptors: a human donor in good health (CMV status not recorded). Some clones in this sample may be carry-over from other donors' samples. Both conserved end residues are part of each CDR3. The D gene is left open where the match is weak. A clone size is listed for some rows: how often the clone was seen (once, few, many), or a class if it is expanded.

clone_size: many; v_call: TRBV25-1; d_call: TRBD1; j_call: TRBJ2-4; cdr3_aa: CASSENAGQGRYIQYF; cdr3_nt: TGTGCCAGCAGTGAAAATGCAGGACAGGGCCGGTACATTCAGTACTTC
clone_size: few; v_call: TRBV19; d_call: TRBD2; j_call: TRBJ2-3; cdr3_aa: CASSISGGMSTDTQYF; cdr3_nt: TGTGCCAGTTCCATTAGCGGGGGGATGAGCACAGATACGCAGTATTTT
clone_size: .; v_call: TRBV7-9; d_call: .; j_call: TRBJ2-2; cdr3_aa: CASSSAYTSEPGELFF; cdr3_nt: TGTGCCAGCAGCTCCGCCTATACGTCGGAACCCGGGGAGCTGTTTTTT
clone_size: many; v_call: TRBV5-5; d_call: .; j_call: TRBJ2-7; cdr3_aa: CASSLGPDSWGPYEQYF; cdr3_nt: TGTGCCAGCAGCTTGGGGCCGGACAGTTGGGGCCCCTACGAGCAGTACTTC
clone_size: .; v_call: TRBV9; d_call: .; j_call: TRBJ1-6; cdr3_aa: CASSVGAKHSPLHF; cdr3_nt: TGTGCCAGCAGCGTGGGGGCGAAACATTCACCCCTCCACTTT
clone_size: .; v_call: TRBV29-1; d_call: TRBD2; j_call: TRBJ2-1; cdr3_aa: CSVVDGGANEQFF; cdr3_nt: TGCAGCGTTGTAGACGGGGGGGCAAATGAGCAGTTCTTC
clone_size: .; v_call: TRBV6-5; d_call: .; j_call: TRBJ1-1; cdr3_aa: CASIGIVGWNTEAFF; cdr3_nt: TGTGCCAGCATTGGGATCGTGGGGTGGAACACTGAAGCTTTCTTT
clone_size: .; v_call: TRBV12-3/TRBV12-4; d_call: .; j_call: TRBJ2-3; cdr3_aa: CANSLPRQTQSTDTQYF; cdr3_nt: TGTGCCAACAGTTTACCCCGACAGACGCAGAGCACAGATACGCAGTATTTT
clone_size: few; v_call: TRBV12-3/TRBV12-4; d_call: .; j_call: TRBJ1-1; cdr3_aa: CASSPPGVANTEAFF; cdr3_nt: TGTGCCAGCAGCCCACCAGGGGTTGCGAACACTGAAGCTTTCTTT
clone_size: .; v_call: TRBV4-2; d_call: .; j_call: TRBJ2-2; cdr3_aa: CASSQDNGPYTGELFF; cdr3_nt: TGTGCCAGCAGCCAAGATAATGGGCCCTACACCGGGGAGCTGTTTTTT
clone_size: many; v_call: TRBV7-2; d_call: .; j_call: TRBJ1-5; cdr3_aa: CASSLNRLNQPQHF; cdr3_nt: TGTGCCAGCAGCTTAAATAGGTTAAATCAGCCCCAGCATTTT
clone_size: .; v_call: TRBV5-1; d_call: TRBD2; j_call: TRBJ2-1; cdr3_aa: CASSLVGGGFSYNEQFF; cdr3_nt: TGCGCCAGCAGCTTGGTGGGGGGGGGTTTCTCCTACAATGAGCAGTTCTTC
clone_size: once; v_call: TRBV20-1; d_call: TRBD2; j_call: TRBJ2-7; cdr3_aa: CSASSGGVNEQYF; cdr3_nt: TGCAGTGCTAGCAGCGGGGGGGTTAACGAGCAGTACTTC
clone_size: .; v_call: TRBV12-3/TRBV12-4; d_call: .; j_call: TRBJ1-5; cdr3_aa: CASTPTNSHQPQHF; cdr3_nt: TGTGCCAGTACTCCGACAAACTCCCATCAGCCCCAGCATTTT
clone_size: few; v_call: TRBV4-1; d_call: .; j_call: TRBJ1-1; cdr3_aa: CASSQFLNTEAFF; cdr3_nt: TGCGCCAGCAGCCAATTTCTGAACACTGAAGCTTTCTTT
clone_size: few; v_call: TRBV15; d_call: TRBD1; j_call: TRBJ1-2; cdr3_aa: CATSRVGQGRRTNYGYTF; cdr3_nt: TGTGCCACCAGCAGAGTGGGACAGGGGAGAAGAACTAACTATGGCTACACCTTC
clone_size: few; v_call: TRBV6-5; d_call: .; j_call: TRBJ1-6; cdr3_aa: CASSPGIESNSPLHF; cdr3_nt: TGTGCCAGCAGTCCCGGGATAGAGAGTAATTCACCCCTCCACTTT
clone_size: .; v_call: TRBV5-5; d_call: .; j_call: TRBJ2-1; cdr3_aa: CASSLARGNNEQFF; cdr3_nt: TGTGCCAGCAGCTTGGCGAGGGGCAACAATGAGCAGTTCTTC
clone_size: many; v_call: TRBV7-6; d_call: TRBD1; j_call: TRBJ2-3; cdr3_aa: CASSLRGTERTDTQYF; cdr3_nt: TGTGCCAGCAGCTTACGAGGGACAGAGCGCACAGATACGCAGTATTTT
clone_size: few; v_call: TRBV7-9; d_call: .; j_call: TRBJ1-3; cdr3_aa: CASSAEGSGNTIYF; cdr3_nt: TGTGCCAGCAGTGCTGAGGGCTCTGGAAACACCATATATTTT
clone_size: many; v_call: TRBV6-6; d_call: .; j_call: TRBJ1-2; cdr3_aa: CASSYSPAVAWYGYTF; cdr3_nt: TGTGCCAGCAGTTACTCGCCGGCAGTAGCTTGGTATGGCTACACCTTC
clone_size: .; v_call: TRBV7-2; d_call: TRBD1; j_call: TRBJ1-1; cdr3_aa: CATVDREKKHQNTEAFF; cdr3_nt: TGTGCCACCGTGGACAGGGAAAAGAAACACCAGAACACTGAAGCTTTCTTT
clone_size: many; v_call: TRBV12-3/TRBV12-4; d_call: TRBD2; j_call: TRBJ2-7; cdr3_aa: CASSLSLRGAHYEQYF; cdr3_nt: TGTGCCAGCAGTTTAAGTTTGCGGGGGGCCCACTACGAGCAGTACTTC
clone_size: once; v_call: TRBV12-3/TRBV12-4; d_call: .; j_call: TRBJ2-1; cdr3_aa: CASSWYGGGVGEQFF; cdr3_nt: TGTGCCAGCAGTTGGTATGGGGGCGGGGTTGGCGAGCAGTTCTTC
clone_size: few; v_call: TRBV7-2; d_call: .; j_call: TRBJ1-1; cdr3_aa: CASSLGRKTEAFF; cdr3_nt: TGTGCCAGCAGCTTAGGTAGAAAAACTGAAGCTTTCTTT
clone_size: .; v_call: TRBV15; d_call: TRBD2; j_call: TRBJ2-1; cdr3_aa: CATSRGRRLAGQNEQFF; cdr3_nt: TGTGCCACCAGCAGAGGCAGGAGGCTAGCGGGGCAGAATGAGCAGTTCTTC
clone_size: .; v_call: TRBV28; d_call: TRBD2; j_call: TRBJ2-1; cdr3_aa: CASSLIEREPNEQFF; cdr3_nt: TGTGCCAGCAGTTTGATCGAGCGGGAACCCAATGAGCAGTTCTTC
clone_size: .; v_call: TRBV6-6; d_call: .; j_call: TRBJ1-1; cdr3_aa: CASSVVGPEAFF; cdr3_nt: TGTGCCAGCAGCGTCGTGGGGCCTGAAGCTTTCTTT
clone_size: .; v_call: TRBV24-1; d_call: TRBD2; j_call: TRBJ2-1; cdr3_aa: CATSDLGSSGVSYNEQFF; cdr3_nt: TGTGCCACCAGTGATTTGGGGTCTAGCGGGGTGTCCTACAATGAGCAGTTCTTC
clone_size: few; v_call: TRBV5-4; d_call: .; j_call: TRBJ1-2; cdr3_aa: CASNAWGQAPNYGYTF; cdr3_nt: TGTGCCAGCAACGCATGGGGGCAGGCTCCTAACTATGGCTACACCTTC
clone_size: .; v_call: TRBV7-9; d_call: TRBD1; j_call: TRBJ1-2; cdr3_aa: CASSPQDRGMRYTF; cdr3_nt: TGTGCCAGCAGCCCTCAGGACAGGGGGATGCGCTACACCTTC
clone_size: .; v_call: TRBV11-2; d_call: .; j_call: TRBJ2-3; cdr3_aa: CASSLDAGAGDTQYF; cdr3_nt: TGTGCCAGCAGCTTAGATGCAGGGGCTGGAGATACGCAGTATTTT
clone_size: many; v_call: TRBV7-6; d_call: TRBD2; j_call: TRBJ2-1; cdr3_aa: CASSLVTSGDSYNEQFF; cdr3_nt: TGTGCCAGCAGCTTAGTGACTAGCGGGGACTCCTACAATGAGCAGTTCTTC
clone_size: once; v_call: TRBV6-6; d_call: .; j_call: TRBJ1-2; cdr3_aa: CASSSPGPVDGYTF; cdr3_nt: TGTGCCAGCAGTTCCCCGGGTCCTGTGGATGGCTACACCTTC
clone_size: .; v_call: TRBV7-8; d_call: TRBD1; j_call: TRBJ1-2; cdr3_aa: CASSLSTGGNYGYTF; cdr3_nt: TGTGCCAGCAGCCTTTCGACAGGGGGAAACTATGGCTACACCTTC
clone_size: .; v_call: TRBV6-1; d_call: .; j_call: TRBJ1-5; cdr3_aa: CASSEARASNQPQHF; cdr3_nt: TGTGCCAGCAGTGAGGCTCGGGCCAGCAATCAGCCCCAGCATTTT
clone_size: .; v_call: TRBV7-2; d_call: .; j_call: TRBJ1-1; cdr3_aa: CASSRWGPGTEAFF; cdr3_nt: TGTGCCAGCAGCCGGTGGGGGCCGGGCACTGAAGCTTTCTTT